This TCR beta chain was recovered during a study of blood T cell repertoires in COVID-19. V lost 10 bases to trimming and J lost 6 bases; unmatched junction nucleotides: 16. This CDR3 spans 16 amino acids. CDR1 and CDR2 from the germline V gene are LNHDA and SQIVND (reference sequence). Assay: immunoSEQ multiplex PCR; the TCRdb copy retains only in-frame clones and omits some. Altogether around 91,000 clones are present, around 85% being singletons, with the ten largest covering 38%. The sequence was collected from a man older than 75 with acute or convalescent COVID-19. This sequence joins TRBV19 and TRBJ1-5, with 9 bases fitting TRBD1. Input material: peripheral blood. This CDR3 reads CATRPGQGSIGQPQHF. CDR3 sequence (DNA): TGTGCCACCCGTCCGGGACAGGGATCAATAGGTCAGCCCCAGCATTTT.